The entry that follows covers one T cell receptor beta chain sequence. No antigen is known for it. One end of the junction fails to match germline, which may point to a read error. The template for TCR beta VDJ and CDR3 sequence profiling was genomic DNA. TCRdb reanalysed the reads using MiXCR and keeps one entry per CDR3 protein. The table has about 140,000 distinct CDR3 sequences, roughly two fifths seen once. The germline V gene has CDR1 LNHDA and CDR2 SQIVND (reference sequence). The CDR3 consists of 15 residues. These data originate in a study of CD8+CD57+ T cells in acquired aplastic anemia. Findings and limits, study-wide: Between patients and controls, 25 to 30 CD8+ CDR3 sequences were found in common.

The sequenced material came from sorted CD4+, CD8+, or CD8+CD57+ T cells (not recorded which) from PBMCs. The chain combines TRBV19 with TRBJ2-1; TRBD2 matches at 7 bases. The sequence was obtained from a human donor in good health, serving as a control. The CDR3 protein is CASGDSGHSYNEQFF. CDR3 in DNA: TGTGCCAGTGGTGATAGCGGGCATTCCTACAACGAGCAGTTCTTC.